A single T cell receptor beta chain is shown here with its context. The sample is drawn from a study of blood T cell repertoires in COVID-19. Across the study: In each case, the material was cDNA or gDNA derived from T cells, B-cell-depleted T cells, or PBMCs.

Germline-derived CDR1 and CDR2 are SGHDN and FVKESK. The V end was cut by 1 base, the J end by 5 bases, with 8 bases between. This CDR3 spans 13 amino acids. TCRdb's table, derived via immunoSEQ multiplex PCR, lists solely in-frame clones and lacks some. The sample records tens of thousands of clones, 65% to 80% being singletons. The chain joins TRBV14 to TRBJ2-5, with D perhaps TRBD2 (6 bases). The sequencing input was peripheral blood. The receptor was isolated from a man aged 55 to 70 with active or convalescent COVID-19. CDR3: CASSQVGGETQYF. The CDR3 bases are TGTGCCAGCAGCCAAGTTGGGGGGGAGACCCAGTACTTC. Complete variable domain (other parts from reference TRBV14 and TRBJ2-5): EAGVTQFPSHSVIEKGQTVTLRCDPISGHDNLYWYRRVMGKEIKFLLHFVKESKQDESGMPNNRFLAERTGGTYSTLKVQPAELEDSGVYFCASSQVGGETQYFGPGTRLLVL.